The rows below give T cell receptor beta chains drawn from one sample of a study of cytomegalovirus exposure and HLA in healthy donors. Assay used: immunoSEQ multiplex PCR; TCRdb lists only in-frame clones, some missing. The data hold approximately 190,000 clones, with 87% observed a single time. Sequenced material: PBMCs. These TCRs come from a boy aged 2 to 9 in good health and CMV-seronegative. CDR3s include the opening cysteine and the closing phenylalanine or tryptophan. Fields, in order: clone size, D gene, V gene, J gene, CDR3 protein, CDR3 DNA. D genes are given only for firm matches. Some rows have no size entry. The others give once, few or many, or a class for an expanded clone.

abundance: -
d_gene: -
v_gene: TRBV9
j_gene: TRBJ2-2
CDR3aa: CASSLLGSPGTGELFF
CDR3nt: TGTGCCAGCAGCCTACTCGGGAGCCCGGGCACCGGGGAGCTGTTTTTT

abundance: -
d_gene: -
v_gene: TRBV5-1
j_gene: TRBJ2-3
CDR3aa: CASSLLETDTQYF
CDR3nt: TGCGCCAGCAGCTTACTCGAGACAGATACGCAGTATTTT

abundance: once
d_gene: TRBD2
v_gene: TRBV5-4
j_gene: TRBJ2-4
CDR3aa: CASRSAEGGVTKNIQYF
CDR3nt: TGTGCCAGCAGATCAGCGGAGGGAGGGGTGACCAAAAACATTCAGTACTTC

abundance: -
d_gene: TRBD2
v_gene: TRBV28
j_gene: TRBJ2-7
CDR3aa: CASKRQGGSEQYF
CDR3nt: TGTGCCAGCAAACGGCAGGGAGGGAGCGAGCAGTACTTC

abundance: -
d_gene: -
v_gene: TRBV7-9
j_gene: TRBJ2-2
CDR3aa: CASSSSQGRAGELFF
CDR3nt: TGTGCCAGCAGCTCCTCTCAGGGGCGCGCCGGGGAGCTGTTTTTT

abundance: -
d_gene: TRBD1
v_gene: TRBV9
j_gene: TRBJ2-7
CDR3aa: CASSERTGGPSYEQYF
CDR3nt: TGTGCCAGCAGCGAGAGGACAGGGGGACCCTCCTACGAGCAGTACTTC

abundance: -
d_gene: -
v_gene: TRBV5-4
j_gene: TRBJ2-1
CDR3aa: CASSLGPDNEQFF
CDR3nt: TGTGCCAGCAGCTTGGGGCCAGATAATGAGCAGTTCTTC

abundance: -
d_gene: TRBD1
v_gene: TRBV5-5
j_gene: TRBJ1-2
CDR3aa: CASSSTGVSYGYTF
CDR3nt: TGTGCCAGCAGCTCCACAGGGGTATCCTATGGCTACACCTTC

abundance: -
d_gene: -
v_gene: TRBV7-8
j_gene: TRBJ1-6
CDR3aa: CASSPGQSNSPLHF
CDR3nt: TGTGCCAGCAGCCCCGGACAGAGCAATTCACCCCTCCACTTT

abundance: -
d_gene: -
v_gene: TRBV19
j_gene: TRBJ1-3
CDR3aa: CASTYAGGGTGNTIYF
CDR3nt: TGTGCCAGTACCTACGCCGGGGGGGGCACTGGAAACACCATATATTTT

abundance: -
d_gene: -
v_gene: TRBV7-2
j_gene: TRBJ2-3
CDR3aa: CASTITDTQYF
CDR3nt: TGTGCCAGCACCATCACAGATACGCAGTATTTT

abundance: -
d_gene: -
v_gene: TRBV5-1
j_gene: TRBJ2-5
CDR3aa: CASSLLDSFQETQYF
CDR3nt: TGCGCCAGCAGCTTGTTAGACAGTTTCCAAGAGACCCAGTACTTC

abundance: -
d_gene: -
v_gene: TRBV6-5
j_gene: TRBJ2-1
CDR3aa: CASSWRGSYNEQFF
CDR3nt: TGTGCCAGCAGCTGGCGAGGGTCCTACAATGAGCAGTTCTTC

abundance: -
d_gene: TRBD1
v_gene: TRBV30
j_gene: TRBJ1-3
CDR3aa: CAWDRGPGNTIYF
CDR3nt: TGTGCCTGGGACAGGGGGCCTGGAAACACCATATATTTT

abundance: few
d_gene: TRBD2
v_gene: TRBV7-3
j_gene: TRBJ2-3
CDR3aa: CASSLGLAGGHDTQYF
CDR3nt: TGTGCCAGCAGCTTAGGGCTAGCGGGGGGGCACGATACGCAGTATTTT

abundance: -
d_gene: TRBD1
v_gene: TRBV30
j_gene: TRBJ1-4
CDR3aa: CAALRGPGEKLFF
CDR3nt: TGTGCCGCCCTAAGGGGGCCTGGGGAAAAACTGTTTTTT

abundance: -
d_gene: -
v_gene: TRBV6-1
j_gene: TRBJ1-2
CDR3aa: CASSEESRYGYTF
CDR3nt: TGTGCCAGCAGTGAAGAATCCAGGTATGGCTACACCTTC

abundance: -
d_gene: TRBD2
v_gene: TRBV15
j_gene: TRBJ2-3
CDR3aa: CATSRFYGRTKASTDTQYF
CDR3nt: TGTGCCACCAGCAGATTCTACGGGAGGACTAAGGCTAGCACAGATACGCAGTATTTT

abundance: -
d_gene: -
v_gene: TRBV5-1
j_gene: TRBJ1-6
CDR3aa: CASSRRSNSPLHF
CDR3nt: TGCGCCAGCAGCCGACGGAGTAATTCACCCCTCCACTTT

abundance: -
d_gene: TRBD1
v_gene: TRBV9
j_gene: TRBJ2-1
CDR3aa: CASSVQGVYNEQFF
CDR3nt: TGTGCCAGCAGCGTACAGGGGGTATACAATGAGCAGTTCTTC

abundance: -
d_gene: TRBD1
v_gene: TRBV6-6
j_gene: TRBJ1-1
CDR3aa: CASSYRDRANTEAFF
CDR3nt: TGTGCCAGCAGTTACCGGGACAGGGCAAACACTGAAGCTTTCTTT

abundance: -
d_gene: -
v_gene: TRBV7-8
j_gene: TRBJ2-2
CDR3aa: CASSLSDSYTGELFF
CDR3nt: TGTGCCAGCAGCTTATCGGACAGCTACACCGGGGAGCTGTTTTTT

abundance: -
d_gene: -
v_gene: TRBV7-9
j_gene: TRBJ1-4
CDR3aa: CASKGEAREKLFF
CDR3nt: TGTGCCAGCAAAGGAGAGGCAAGGGAAAAACTGTTTTTT

abundance: -
d_gene: TRBD2
v_gene: TRBV2
j_gene: TRBJ2-3
CDR3aa: CASSEQGGGDTQYF
CDR3nt: TGTGCCAGCAGTGAACAAGGCGGGGGGGATACGCAGTATTTT

abundance: -
d_gene: TRBD1
v_gene: TRBV6-6
j_gene: TRBJ2-3
CDR3aa: CASSPATGSTQYF
CDR3nt: TGTGCCAGCAGCCCGGCGACAGGGTCAACGCAGTATTTT

abundance: once
d_gene: TRBD1
v_gene: TRBV5-6
j_gene: TRBJ2-7
CDR3aa: CASSSDRGSDEQYF
CDR3nt: TGTGCCAGCAGCTCGGACAGGGGGTCGGACGAGCAGTACTTC

abundance: -
d_gene: -
v_gene: TRBV5-4
j_gene: TRBJ1-2
CDR3aa: CASSLAGADTF
CDR3nt: TGTGCCAGCAGCTTGGCTGGGGCGGACACCTTC

abundance: -
d_gene: TRBD1
v_gene: TRBV7-6
j_gene: TRBJ1-1
CDR3aa: CASSLYRDSMNTEAFF
CDR3nt: TGTGCCAGCAGCTTGTACCGGGACAGTATGAACACTGAAGCTTTCTTT

abundance: -
d_gene: -
v_gene: TRBV2
j_gene: TRBJ1-2
CDR3aa: CASSEQGHLANYGYTF
CDR3nt: TGTGCCAGCAGTGAGCAAGGACACCTAGCTAACTATGGCTACACCTTC

abundance: -
d_gene: TRBD2
v_gene: TRBV7-9
j_gene: TRBJ2-7
CDR3aa: CSSSLGGRASYEQYF
CDR3nt: TGTTCCAGCAGCTTAGGCGGGAGGGCCTCGTACGAGCAGTACTTC

abundance: -
d_gene: -
v_gene: TRBV5-1
j_gene: TRBJ2-1
CDR3aa: CASSLGAGSYNEQFF
CDR3nt: TGCGCCAGCAGCTTGGGGGCAGGCTCCTACAATGAGCAGTTCTTC

abundance: -
d_gene: -
v_gene: TRBV19
j_gene: TRBJ1-5
CDR3aa: CASGVRGYNQPQHF
CDR3nt: TGTGCCAGCGGTGTTCGCGGGTACAATCAGCCCCAGCATTTT

abundance: -
d_gene: -
v_gene: TRBV5-4
j_gene: TRBJ2-7
CDR3aa: CASSANGHLLYEQYF
CDR3nt: TGTGCCAGCAGCGCCAACGGACACCTCCTCTACGAGCAGTACTTC

abundance: -
d_gene: TRBD1
v_gene: TRBV5-6
j_gene: TRBJ2-5
CDR3aa: CASSPTGRETQYF
CDR3nt: TGTGCCAGCAGCCCGACAGGGCGGGAGACCCAGTACTTC

abundance: -
d_gene: TRBD1
v_gene: TRBV30
j_gene: TRBJ1-2
CDR3aa: CAWSVQGAKKGYTF
CDR3nt: TGTGCCTGGAGCGTACAGGGGGCGAAGAAAGGCTACACCTTC

abundance: -
d_gene: TRBD1
v_gene: TRBV7-2
j_gene: TRBJ1-1
CDR3aa: CASSFPVQDRGWNTEAFF
CDR3nt: TGTGCCAGCAGCTTCCCAGTCCAGGACAGGGGCTGGAACACTGAAGCTTTCTTT

abundance: -
d_gene: -
v_gene: TRBV29-1
j_gene: TRBJ2-7
CDR3aa: CSVRGPLDEQYF
CDR3nt: TGCAGCGTTCGCGGCCCCCTCGACGAGCAGTACTTC

abundance: -
d_gene: -
v_gene: TRBV27
j_gene: TRBJ1-5
CDR3aa: CASKPLDRKGNQPQHF
CDR3nt: TGTGCCAGCAAACCTCTCGACAGAAAAGGCAATCAGCCCCAGCATTTT

abundance: -
d_gene: TRBD1
v_gene: TRBV6-1
j_gene: TRBJ1-6
CDR3aa: CASQGGTAAGALHF
CDR3nt: TGTGCCAGCCAGGGCGGGACAGCCGCAGGGGCCCTCCACTTT

abundance: -
d_gene: -
v_gene: TRBV27
j_gene: TRBJ1-2
CDR3aa: CASSPGLGYGYTF
CDR3nt: TGTGCCAGCAGCCCTGGACTGGGCTATGGCTACACCTTC